The 31 T cell receptor beta chains in this list originate from one sample, sequenced in a study of OX40 agonist ivuxolimab in advanced cancers. Some clones are missing from TCRdb's copy, which holds only in-frame ones; the method was immunoSEQ multiplex PCR. The data show under 85,000 clones, around nine tenths seen once. The specimen comprised CD4+ or CD8+ T cells sorted from blood, sampled in a trial of the OX40 agonist ivuxolimab. The receptors shown here come from an adult with an advanced solid tumor such as melanoma, head and neck, liver or kidney cancer.

V usage is TRBV11-2 and J usage is TRBJ1-3, with D perhaps matching TRBD1 (5 bases). The CDR3 totals 16 residues. The V gene's germline CDR1 is SGHAT and CDR2 FQNNGV. V lost 2 bases and J lost 0, with 11 bases in between. CDR3 sequence (DNA): TGTGCCAGCAGCTTAAGGTGGGGGAGCTCTGGAAACACCATATATTTT. Translated, it gives CASSLRWGSSGNTIYF.

The chain joins TRBV11-3 to TRBJ2-5; D is possibly TRBD1 or TRBD2 (6 bases each). The CDR3 runs 14 residues. Germline CDR1 is SGHNT and CDR2 is YENEEA. Trimming stripped 5 bases from V and 4 bases from J, with 14 bases between. The CDR3 nucleotides are TGTGCCAGCAGCCCAAAGGGGGGCACAGAGACCCAGTACTTC. Its protein product is CASSPKGGTETQYF. Full variable domain (remainder filled in from reference TRBV11-3 and TRBJ2-5): EAGVVQSPRYKIIEKKQPVAFWCNPISGHNTLYWYLQNLGQGPELLIRYENEEAVDDSQLPKDRFSAERLKGVDSTLKIQPAELGDSAVYLCASSPKGGTETQYFGPGTRLLVL.

In this sample, this clone turned up a few times. The gene calls are TRBV7-8 and TRBJ2-4; D is perhaps TRBD2 (5 bases). In germline, CDR1 is SGHVS, CDR2 FQNEAQ. Trimming took 5 bases from V and 0 from J, leaving 17 bases between them. The CDR3 totals 17 residues. CDR3 in amino acids: CASSPRSGGLAKNIQYF. For the CDR3, the DNA is TGTGCCAGCAGCCCGAGAAGCGGCGGACTAGCCAAAAACATTCAGTACTTC.

The chain recombines TRBV6-6 with TRBJ2-3, with D uncertain. Trimming pared 8 bases from V and 5 bases from J, leaving 11 bases between. This CDR3 comprises 12 residues. Germline V lookup: CDR1 MNHNY, CDR2 SVGAGI (reference sequence). CDR3 coding DNA: TGTGCCAGCGACGAGGTAGGAGATACGCAGTATTTT. This sequence encodes CASDEVGDTQYF.

In this sample, this clone turned up once. The genes are TRBV6-6 and TRBJ1-4, with D unresolved. The germline V and J ends were trimmed by 2 bases and 0 bases, with 7 bases remaining between them. CDR1 and CDR2 (germline): MNHNY, SVGAGI (reference sequence). This CDR3 region has 15 residues. CDR3 residues: CASSYGDATNEKLFF. CDR3 DNA sequence: TGTGCCAGCAGTTACGGGGATGCAACTAATGAAAAACTGTTTTTT.

This rearrangement joins TRBV15 to TRBJ2-1; D is unclear. The CDR3 spans 17 residues. V dropped 5 bases and J dropped 0 bases, with 17 bases sitting between them. In germline, CDR1 is LNHNV, CDR2 YYDKDF (reference sequence). Here the CDR3 DNA reads TGTGCCACCAGCCATACATCTAGAAGGAGCTCCTACAATGAGCAGTTCTTC. It translates to CATSHTSRRSSYNEQFF. The complete variable domain, with remaining parts taken from reference TRBV15 and TRBJ2-1, reads DAMVIQNPRYQVTQFGKPVTLSCSQTLNHNVMYWYQQKSSQAPKLLFHYYDKDFNNEADTPDNFQSRRPNTSFCFLDIRSPGLGDTAMYLCATSHTSRRSSYNEQFFGPGTRLTVL.

The chain joins TRBV4-3 to TRBJ1-2, with 9 bases that match TRBD1. In germline, CDR1 is LGHNA, CDR2 YSLEER. With V trimmed by 1 base and J by 3 bases, 6 bases remained unmatched. This CDR3 has 16 residues. CDR3 protein: CASSQGDRVGYYGYTF. CDR3 sequence (DNA): TGCGCCAGCAGCCAAGGGGACAGGGTGGGGTACTATGGCTACACCTTC.

The rearrangement uses TRBV11-2 and TRBJ2-6; no firm D call. With 4 bases removed from V and 3 bases from J, the gap between germline ends came to 10 bases. The germline CDR1 and CDR2 sequences are SGHAT and FQNNGV. The CDR3 extends over 15 amino acids. The DNA of the CDR3 is TGTGCCAGCAGCTCCCGCGCCGGTGGGGCCAACGTCCTGACTTTC. This translates into CASSSRAGGANVLTF.

V and J are TRBV7-9 and TRBJ2-3; TRBD2 aligns across 9 bases. The CDR3 runs to 15 residues. V was clipped by 3 bases and J by 2 bases; unmatched bases: 3. Germline CDR1 SEHNR, CDR2 FQNEAQ (reference sequence). CDR3 sequence (DNA): TGTGCCAGCAGCTTTCGGACTAGCGACACAGATACGCAGTATTTT. It encodes CASSFRTSDTDTQYF. Supplemented by reference TRBV7-9 and TRBJ2-3, the full variable domain reads DTGVSQNPRHKITKRGQNVTFRCDPISEHNRLYWYRQTLGQGPEFLTYFQNEAQLEKSRLLSDRFSAERPKGSFSTLEIQRTEQGDSAMYLCASSFRTSDTDTQYFGPGTRLTVL.

As concerns this clone: Other nucleotide sequences from this sample produce the same CDR3. This chain joins TRBV27 and TRBJ2-5, with TRBD2 as a possible D gene (6 bases). V shed 2 bases and J shed 4 bases, with 14 bases lying between them. This CDR3 region has 15 residues. The germline V gene encodes CDR1 MNHEY and CDR2 SMNVEV (reference sequence). CDR3 coding DNA: TGTGCCAGCAGTTTAAGGGGTCTGGGAGGAGAGACCCAGTACTTC. Translating gives CASSLRGLGGETQYF.

This sequence joins TRBV9 and TRBJ2-7, with 9 bases that match TRBD1. Germline V CDR1 and CDR2: SGDLS, YYNGEE. J gave up 2 bases and V 0 bases, and 3 bases lay outside the gene matches. This CDR3 spans 15 amino acids. CDR3 nucleotides: TGTGCCAGCAGCGTAGGGACAGGGGCCGCCTACGAGCAGTACTTC. Its protein product is CASSVGTGAAYEQYF.

The V and J genes are TRBV18 and TRBJ1-1, with D hard to call. The V gene lost 0 bases and the J gene lost 8 bases, with 13 bases spanning the gap. CDR1 and CDR2 (germline): KGHSH, LQKENI. The length of the CDR3 is 14 residues. The CDR3 here is CASSPPVPGSEAFF. CDR3 coding DNA: TGTGCCAGCTCACCACCGGTTCCAGGTTCCGAAGCTTTCTTT.

This clone was found once. The rearrangement joins TRBV2 to TRBJ2-1; 11 nucleotides line up with TRBD2. CDR1 SNHLY and CDR2 FYNNEI come from the germline V gene. The trim removed 10 bases at V and 9 bases at J, leaving 14 bases unmatched. The length of the CDR3 is 15 residues. CDR3 in amino acids: CATQALAGVSGEQFF. Written as DNA, the CDR3 is TGTGCCACGCAGGCACTAGCGGGAGTAAGCGGTGAGCAGTTCTTC. Using reference TRBV2 and TRBJ2-1 for the parts outside the CDR3, the full variable domain is EPEVTQTPSHQVTQMGQEVILRCVPISNHLYFYWYRQILGQKVEFLVSFYNNEISEKSEIFDDQFSVERPDGSNFTLKIRSTKLEDSAMYFCATQALAGVSGEQFFGPGTRLTVL.

This rearrangement joins TRBV5-6 to TRBJ2-2, with 9 bases that match TRBD2. CDR1 and CDR2 (germline): SGHDT, YYEEEE. V trimming: 2 bases; J trimming: 0 bases; junction bases outside the gene matches: 5. The CDR3 runs to 17 residues. The chain's CDR3 is CASSFTLAGPNTGELFF. The CDR3 coding sequence is TGTGCCAGCAGCTTTACGCTAGCGGGGCCGAACACCGGGGAGCTGTTTTTT.

The chain employs TRBV9 and TRBJ1-4, with no clear D. The germline V gene encodes CDR1 SGDLS and CDR2 YYNGEE. V dropped 4 bases and J dropped 6 bases, with 16 bases sitting between them. There are 15 residues in the CDR3. The DNA for the CDR3 is TGTGCCAGCAGCCCCATGGGGAGATTGTATGAAAAACTGTTTTTT. This encodes CASSPMGRLYEKLFF.

This clone was picked up one time. V and J are TRBV10-2 and TRBJ2-7; 8 bases are a match to TRBD1. CDR1 is WSHSY, CDR2 SAAADI, per germline. With V trimmed by 2 bases and J by 2 bases, 5 bases remained unmatched. The CDR3 has 15 amino acids. The CDR3 protein is CASSETDRGPYEQYF. The CDR3, as DNA: TGCGCCAGCAGTGAGACAGACAGGGGACCCTACGAGCAGTACTTC.

V usage is TRBV7-2 and J usage is TRBJ2-1; TRBD2 aligns across 12 bases. The CDR3 has 16 residues. Germline lookup yields CDR1 SGHTA and CDR2 FQGNSA. V trimming: 5 bases; J trimming: 9 bases; junction bases outside the gene matches: 11. The DNA for the CDR3 is TGTGCCAGCAGCCCGACTAGCGGGAGCACCCACAGTGAGCAGTTCTTC. Protein product: CASSPTSGSTHSEQFF.

The CDR3 DNA is TGCGCCAGCAGCTCCCGACTAGCGGGAGCGGTCACCGGGGAGCTGTTTTTT. The encoded protein is CASSSRLAGAVTGELFF. The chain employs TRBV5-1 and TRBJ2-2; 12 nucleotides match TRBD2. The CDR3 totals 17 residues. Germline trimming cut 3 bases from V and 4 bases from J; bases unmatched to any gene: 7. Germline CDR1 and CDR2: SGHRS and YFSETQ.

V is TRBV27 and J is TRBJ1-3, with D perhaps TRBD1 (6 bases). The CDR3 has 14 residues. Trimming removed 5 bases from V and 7 bases from J, with 15 bases in between. Looked up from germline, CDR1 is MNHEY and CDR2 is SMNVEV (reference sequence). CDR3: CASSPDRIRNTIYF. DNA for the CDR3: TGTGCCAGCAGTCCGGACAGAATCCGCAACACCATATATTTT.

V usage is TRBV30 and J usage is TRBJ2-3; the D gene is possibly TRBD2 (5 bases). The germline gives CDR1 GTSNPN, CDR2 SVGIG (reference sequence). V lost 4 bases and J 5 bases, leaving 13 bases between the germline ends. This CDR3 has 13 residues. This CDR3 is CAWTGGEGDTQYF. The CDR3, as DNA: TGTGCCTGGACGGGTGGCGAGGGAGATACGCAGTATTTT.

The chain couples TRBV28 to TRBJ2-1, with 7 bases matching TRBD2. Germline loops: CDR1 MDHEN, CDR2 SYDVKM. This CDR3 has 15 residues. V dropped 6 bases and J dropped 0; count of bases not matched to a gene: 5. The CDR3 bases are TGTGCCAGCAGACTAGCGCCGAGCTCCTACAATGAGCAGTTCTTC. Protein sequence: CASRLAPSSYNEQFF. The variable domain in full, completed from reference TRBV28 and TRBJ2-1, reads DVKVTQSSRYLVKRTGEKVFLECVQDMDHENMFWYRQDPGLGLRLIYFSYDVKMKEKGDIPEGYSVSREKKERFSLILESASTNQTSMYLCASRLAPSSYNEQFFGPGTRLTVL.

In this sample, this clone turned up a few times. This rearrangement joins TRBV19 to TRBJ2-5; 9 bases fit TRBD1. The CDR3 totals 15 residues. The V gene's germline CDR1 is LNHDA and CDR2 SQIVND (reference sequence). Trimming cost V 4 bases and J 4 bases; bases outside gene matches: 7. The DNA for the CDR3 is TGTGCCAGTAGTAGAGGGACAGGGTTGGGAGAGACCCAGTACTTC. This sequence encodes CASSRGTGLGETQYF. The full variable domain, with the rest looked up from reference TRBV19 and TRBJ2-5, is DGGITQSPKYLFRKEGQNVTLSCEQNLNHDAMYWYRQDPGQGLRLIYYSQIVNDFQKGDIAEGYSVSREKKESFPLTVTSAQKNPTAFYLCASSRGTGLGETQYFGPGTRLLVL.

This clone occurred a few times. This chain uses TRBV6-6 with TRBJ1-1, with no clear D. The germline V gene encodes CDR1 MNHNY and CDR2 SVGAGI (reference sequence). The CDR3 consists of 11 residues. Trimming left V 6 bases short and J 3 bases short, with 5 bases between. CDR3 sequence (DNA): TGTGCCAGCAGCTATGACACTGAAGCTTTCTTT. Its protein product is CASSYDTEAFF.

V usage is TRBV5-6 and J usage is TRBJ2-3, with D perhaps being TRBD1 or TRBD2 (5 bases each). The CDR3 spans 15 residues. The germline CDR1 and CDR2 sequences are SGHDT and YYEEEE. Trimming took 7 bases from V and 4 from J, leaving 19 bases between them. The CDR3 protein is CASGPGPSTADTQYF. CDR3 sequence (DNA): TGTGCCAGCGGACCGGGACCCTCGACGGCAGATACGCAGTATTTT. Based on the CDR3 plus reference TRBV5-6 and TRBJ2-3, the full variable domain is DAGVTQSPTHLIKTRGQQVTLRCSPKSGHDTVSWYQQALGQGPQFIFQYYEEEERQRGNFPDRFSGHQFPNYSSELNVNALLLGDSALYLCASGPGPSTADTQYFGPGTRLTVL.

This clone has just one count. The CDR3 carries no conserved terminal phenylalanine or tryptophan, so it likely arises from a read error. V usage is TRBV18 and J usage is TRBJ2-7; 11 bases are shared with TRBD2. This CDR3 spans 18 amino acids. The germline V gene encodes CDR1 KGHSH and CDR2 LQKENI. The V gene end was trimmed by 0 bases and the J gene end by 1 base; junction bases not matched to a gene: 8. This chain's CDR3 is CASSPPNAGTSGSYEQYL. As DNA, the CDR3 is TGTGCCAGCTCACCACCGAACGCTGGGACTAGCGGATCCTACGAGCAGTACCTC.

The gene calls are TRBV7-2 and TRBJ1-5; the D gene is possibly TRBD1 (5 bases). There are 15 residues in the CDR3. CDR1 is SGHTA and CDR2 is FQGNSA in the germline V gene. The ends were cut back, 5 bases at V and 1 base at J, with 12 bases in the middle. Written as DNA, the CDR3 is TGTGCCAGCAGCGGCGGGACTGGGAGCAATCAGCCCCAGCATTTT. Amino acid sequence: CASSGGTGSNQPQHF.

The V call is TRBV5-1, the J call TRBJ2-1; 14 positions match TRBD2. V shed 3 bases, J shed 8 bases, and the junction held 4 bases outside the gene matches. This CDR3 is built from 15 residues. Per the germline V gene, CDR1 is SGHRS and CDR2 is YFSETQ. The CDR3 sequence is CASSSGTSGSHEQFF. As DNA, the CDR3 is TGCGCCAGCAGCTCCGGGACTAGCGGGAGTCATGAGCAGTTCTTC.

This clone has ten or more counts. The rearrangement links TRBV7-9 to TRBJ2-7; tentatively, D is TRBD2 (5 bases). The V end was cut by 0 bases, the J end by 7 bases, with 25 bases between. The CDR3 spans 18 residues. The germline CDR1 and CDR2 sequences are SEHNR and FQNEAQ (reference sequence). The DNA for the CDR3 is TGTGCCAGCAGCTTAGCCCGTCAGGTAGGACTTCGCGTGGAGGAGCAGTACTTC. This encodes CASSLARQVGLRVEEQYF. The full variable domain, completed using reference TRBV7-9 and TRBJ2-7, is DTGVSQNPRHKITKRGQNVTFRCDPISEHNRLYWYRQTLGQGPEFLTYFQNEAQLEKSRLLSDRFSAERPKGSFSTLEIQRTEQGDSAMYLCASSLARQVGLRVEEQYFGPGTRLTVT.

This clone was seen a single time. The chain has TRBV28 and TRBJ2-5; TRBD2 aligns across 14 bases. This CDR3 is 18 amino acids long. Per the germline V gene, CDR1 is MDHEN and CDR2 is SYDVKM. V lost 5 bases, J lost 5 bases, and 13 bases stayed unmatched. This CDR3 is CASSPSGTSGRRRETQYF. The CDR3 region has the DNA TGTGCCAGCAGTCCTTCCGGGACTAGCGGGAGAAGGAGGGAGACCCAGTACTTC.

This clone appeared a single time. The chain links TRBV18 to TRBJ2-2; the D gene is possibly TRBD1 (5 bases). The CDR3 loop spans 15 amino acids. Germline CDR1 reads KGHSH; CDR2 reads LQKENI. Trimming left V 3 bases short and J 0 bases short, with 8 bases between. CDR3 loop: CASSPQTANTGELFF. The CDR3 nucleotides are TGTGCCAGCTCACCGCAGACAGCGAACACCGGGGAGCTGTTTTTT.

V gene TRBV7-9 combines with J gene TRBJ2-1; 10 nucleotides agree with TRBD2. The CDR3 spans 16 residues. CDR1 SEHNR and CDR2 FQNEAQ come from the germline V gene (reference sequence). Trimming cost V 6 bases and J 3 bases; bases outside gene matches: 8. This CDR3 is CASRTGTSVVYNEQFF. CDR3 nucleotides: TGTGCCAGCAGAACCGGGACTAGCGTCGTCTACAATGAGCAGTTCTTC.